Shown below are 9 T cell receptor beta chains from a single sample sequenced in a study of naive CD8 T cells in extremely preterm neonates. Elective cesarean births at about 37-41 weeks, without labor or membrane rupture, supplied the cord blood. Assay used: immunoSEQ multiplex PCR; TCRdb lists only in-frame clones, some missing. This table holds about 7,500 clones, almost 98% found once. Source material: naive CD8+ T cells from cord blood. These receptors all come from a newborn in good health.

CDR3 bases: TGTGCCAGCAGCTTCGGGACAGGGGGCTACACCTTC. Translated, it gives CASSFGTGGYTF. V gene TRBV13 combines with J gene TRBJ1-2; TRBD1 matches 9 bases. CDR1 PRHDT and CDR2 FYEKMQ come from the germline V gene (reference sequence). This CDR3 contains 12 residues. The junction had 1 base not matched to a gene; V was cut back by 3 bases and J by 8 bases.

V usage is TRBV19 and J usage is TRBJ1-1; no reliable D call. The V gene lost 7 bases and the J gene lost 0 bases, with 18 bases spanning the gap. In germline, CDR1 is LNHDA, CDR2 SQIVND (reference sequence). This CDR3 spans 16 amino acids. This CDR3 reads CASIQDRGGMNTEAFF. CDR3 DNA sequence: TGTGCCAGTATTCAGGACCGAGGCGGGATGAACACTGAAGCTTTCTTT.

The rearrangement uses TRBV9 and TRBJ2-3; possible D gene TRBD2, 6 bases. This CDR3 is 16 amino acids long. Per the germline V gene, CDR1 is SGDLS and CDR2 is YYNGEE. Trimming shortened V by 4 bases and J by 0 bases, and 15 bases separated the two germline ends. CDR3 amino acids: CASSPSGGTSTDTQYF. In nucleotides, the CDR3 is TGTGCCAGCAGCCCTTCCGGGGGTACTAGCACAGATACGCAGTATTTT.

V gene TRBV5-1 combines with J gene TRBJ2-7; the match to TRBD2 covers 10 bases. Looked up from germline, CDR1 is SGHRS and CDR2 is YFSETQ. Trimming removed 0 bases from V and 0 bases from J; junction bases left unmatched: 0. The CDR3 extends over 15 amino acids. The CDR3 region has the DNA TGCGCCAGCAGCTTGGCTAGCGGGAGCTCCTACGAGCAGTACTTC. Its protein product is CASSLASGSSYEQYF.

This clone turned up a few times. The CDR3 bases are TGTGCCAGCAGCTTTCCTAATTACTACAATGAGCAGTTCTTC. Its protein is CASSFPNYYNEQFF. J is TRBJ2-1 and V is TRBV7-2; D not certain. The CDR3 is 14 residues long. V was pared by 3 bases and J by 3 bases, with 9 bases between. Per the germline V gene, CDR1 is SGHTA and CDR2 is FQGNSA.

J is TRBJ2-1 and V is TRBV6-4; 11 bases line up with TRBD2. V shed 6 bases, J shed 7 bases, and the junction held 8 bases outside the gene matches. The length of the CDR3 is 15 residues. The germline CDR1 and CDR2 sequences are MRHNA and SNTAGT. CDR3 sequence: CASSLTSGGTNEQFF. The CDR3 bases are TGTGCCAGCAGCCTAACTAGCGGGGGCACAAATGAGCAGTTCTTC.

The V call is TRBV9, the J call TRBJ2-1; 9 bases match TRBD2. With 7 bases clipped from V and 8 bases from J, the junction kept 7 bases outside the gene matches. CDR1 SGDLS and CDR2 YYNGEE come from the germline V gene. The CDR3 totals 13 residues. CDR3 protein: CASGAGGQDEQFF. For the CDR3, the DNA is TGTGCCAGCGGAGCGGGGGGCCAGGATGAGCAGTTCTTC.

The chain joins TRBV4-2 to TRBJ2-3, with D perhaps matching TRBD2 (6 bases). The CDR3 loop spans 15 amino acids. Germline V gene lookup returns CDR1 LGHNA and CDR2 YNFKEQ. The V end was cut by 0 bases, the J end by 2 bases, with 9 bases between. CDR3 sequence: CASSQDTSYTDTQYF. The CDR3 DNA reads TGTGCCAGCAGCCAAGACACTAGCTACACAGATACGCAGTATTTT.

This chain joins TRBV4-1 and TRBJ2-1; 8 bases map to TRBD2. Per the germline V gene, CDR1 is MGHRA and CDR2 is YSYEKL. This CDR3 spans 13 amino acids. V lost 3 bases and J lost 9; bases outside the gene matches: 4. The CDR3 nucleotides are TGCGCCAGCAGCCACGTAGCGGGGAGTGAGCAGTTCTTC. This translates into CASSHVAGSEQFF.